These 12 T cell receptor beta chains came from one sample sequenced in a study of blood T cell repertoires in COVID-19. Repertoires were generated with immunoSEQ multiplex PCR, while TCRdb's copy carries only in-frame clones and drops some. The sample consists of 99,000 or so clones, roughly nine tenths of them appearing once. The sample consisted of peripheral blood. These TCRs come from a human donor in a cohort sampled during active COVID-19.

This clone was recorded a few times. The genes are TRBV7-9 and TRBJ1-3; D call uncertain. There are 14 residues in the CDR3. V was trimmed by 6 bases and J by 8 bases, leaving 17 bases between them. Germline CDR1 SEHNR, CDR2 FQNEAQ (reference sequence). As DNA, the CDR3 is TGTGCCAGCAGATACGCAGATTTTCGGGACACCATATATTTT. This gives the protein CASRYADFRDTIYF.

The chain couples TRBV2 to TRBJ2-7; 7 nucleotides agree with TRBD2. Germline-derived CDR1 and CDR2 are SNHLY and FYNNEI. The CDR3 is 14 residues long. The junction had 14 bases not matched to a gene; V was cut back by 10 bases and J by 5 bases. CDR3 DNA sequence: TGTGCCACGAAGGGGAGCGGGGAGGCAAACGAGCAGTACTTC. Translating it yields CATKGSGEANEQYF.

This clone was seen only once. The chain's CDR3 is CASRLGGSYEQYF. CDR3 sequence (DNA): TGTGCCAGCAGGCTTGGCGGGTCCTACGAGCAGTACTTC. The V gene is TRBV25-1, the J gene TRBJ2-7, with D possibly matching TRBD2 (5 bases). The CDR3 is made up of 13 amino acids. V shed 6 bases and J shed 1 base, with 10 bases lying between them. Germline CDR1 reads MGHDK; CDR2 reads SYGVNS.

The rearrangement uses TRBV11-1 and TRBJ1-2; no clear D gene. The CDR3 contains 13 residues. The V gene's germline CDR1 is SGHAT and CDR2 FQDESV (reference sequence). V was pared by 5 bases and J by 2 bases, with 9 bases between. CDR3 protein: CASSPTANYGYTF. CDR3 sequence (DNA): TGTGCCAGCAGCCCAACAGCAAACTATGGCTACACCTTC.

As DNA, the CDR3 is TGTGCCAGCAGAACCCGCGGGATCTATGGCTACACCTTC. Translated, it gives CASRTRGIYGYTF. The chain links TRBV28 to TRBJ1-2, with D unclear. Germline CDR1 is MDHEN and CDR2 is SYDVKM. V dropped 6 bases and J dropped 4 bases, with 12 bases sitting between them. This CDR3 comprises 13 residues.

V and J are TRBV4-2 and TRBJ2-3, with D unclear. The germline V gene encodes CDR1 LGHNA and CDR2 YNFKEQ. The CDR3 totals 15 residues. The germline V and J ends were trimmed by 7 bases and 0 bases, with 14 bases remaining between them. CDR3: CASTLRGQSTDTQYF. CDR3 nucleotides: TGTGCCAGCACCCTGAGAGGCCAGAGCACAGATACGCAGTATTTT.

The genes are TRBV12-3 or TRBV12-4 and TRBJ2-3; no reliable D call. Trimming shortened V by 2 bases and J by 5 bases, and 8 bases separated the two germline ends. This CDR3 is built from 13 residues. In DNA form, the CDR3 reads TGTGCCAGCAGTTTATTTAGTGAAGATACGCAGTATTTT. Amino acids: CASSLFSEDTQYF.

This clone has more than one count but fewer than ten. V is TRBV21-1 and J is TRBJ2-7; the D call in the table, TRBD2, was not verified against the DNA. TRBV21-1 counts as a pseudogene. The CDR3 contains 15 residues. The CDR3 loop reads CASSKVGGSSYEQYF. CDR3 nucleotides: TGTGCCAGCAGCAAAGTAGGCGGGAGCTCCTACGAGCAGTACTTC.

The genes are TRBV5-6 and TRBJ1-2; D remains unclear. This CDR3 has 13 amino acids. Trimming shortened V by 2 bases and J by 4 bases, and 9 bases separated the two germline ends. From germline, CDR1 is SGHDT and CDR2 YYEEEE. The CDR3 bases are TGTGCCAGCAGCTTTGAGAGAAGCTATGGCTACACCTTC. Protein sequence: CASSFERSYGYTF.

This CDR3 is CASSHDQGASGYTF. The CDR3 nucleotides read TGTGCCAGCAGCCATGACCAGGGGGCTTCTGGCTACACCTTC. The chain joins TRBV3-1 (or the pseudogene TRBV3-2) to TRBJ1-2; 8 nucleotides match TRBD1. The CDR3 totals 14 residues. V lost 3 bases and J lost 7; bases outside the gene matches: 7. The germline V gene has CDR1 LGHDT and CDR2 YNNKEL (reference sequence).

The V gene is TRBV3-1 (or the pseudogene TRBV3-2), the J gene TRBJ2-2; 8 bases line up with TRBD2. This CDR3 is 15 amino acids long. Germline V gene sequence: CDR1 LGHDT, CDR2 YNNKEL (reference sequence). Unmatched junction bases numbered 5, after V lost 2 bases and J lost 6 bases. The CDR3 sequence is CASSQHRGGSGELFF. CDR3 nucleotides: TGTGCCAGCAGCCAACATCGCGGGGGGTCCGGGGAGCTGTTTTTT.

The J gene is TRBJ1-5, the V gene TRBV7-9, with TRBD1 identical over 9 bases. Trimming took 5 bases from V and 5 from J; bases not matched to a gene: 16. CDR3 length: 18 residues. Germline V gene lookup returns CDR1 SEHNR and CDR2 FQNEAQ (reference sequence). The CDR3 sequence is CASSPGGRDRGKDQPQHF. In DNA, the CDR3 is TGTGCCAGCAGCCCAGGGGGCCGAGACAGGGGGAAGGATCAGCCCCAGCATTTT.